This T cell receptor beta chain derives from a study of regulatory T cells in long-lasting Graves disease. There are a few counts of this clonotype. Time point of the sample: persistent/refractory GD, antithyroid drugs over 5 years with positive TRAb. Construction of the TCR library relied on RNA isolated from PBMCs. Criteria from the American Thyroid Association guidelines were applied to diagnose Graves' disease. Building the TCR beta libraries relied on iRepertoire HTBI primers, and CDR3 regions underwent Arm-PCR. TCRdb re-called the multiplex PCR reads with MiXCR, one entry per CDR3 protein. The sample holds 400,000 or so distinct CDR3 sequences, 23% seen once. Germline V CDR1 and CDR2: GTSNPN, SVGIG (reference sequence). The CDR3 is 16 residues long. V lost 0 bases and J lost 4; bases outside the gene matches: 11.

This chain joins TRBV30 and TRBJ1-2, with 7 bases lining up with TRBD1. The sequence came from a female donor with Graves disease. This specimen was peripheral blood mononuclear cells (PBMCs), taken when the disease was refractory, from a patient treated with antithyroid drugs. The CDR3 sequence: CAWSVPWDSHFYGYTF. The CDR3 nucleotides are TGTGCCTGGAGTGTACCCTGGGACAGCCACTTCTATGGCTACACCTTC.